The 21 T cell receptor beta chains reported below all come from one sample, sequenced in a study of T cell responses to AZD1222 COVID-19 vaccine. The repertoire was sequenced with immunoSEQ multiplex PCR; TCRdb's copy has only in-frame clones and lacks some. The sample shows about 130,000 clones, around 85% of them seen only once. The sample was peripheral blood, taken on day 0 of AZD1222 vaccination. The receptors were sampled from an adult in good health.

This rearrangement joins TRBV6-5 to TRBJ1-4; tentative D call: TRBD1 (5 bases). The V gene's germline CDR1 is MNHEY and CDR2 SVGAGI. Trimming shortened V by 7 bases and J by 15 bases, and 18 bases separated the two germline ends. The CDR3 length is 12 residues. The CDR3 region is CASNSPEGTVFF. Here the CDR3 DNA reads TGTGCCAGCAACAGTCCCGAGGGGACTGTGTTTTTT.

This clone was seen a handful of times. CDR3 nucleotides: TGTGCCAGCAGCTCATACCGGGACATAAGTAGGGGTAACACTGAAGCTTTCTTT. It yields the protein CASSSYRDISRGNTEAFF. The chain carries TRBV7-8 and TRBJ1-1; the D gene is possibly TRBD1 (6 bases). The ends were cut back, 4 bases at V and 2 bases at J, with 23 bases in the middle. Germline lookup yields CDR1 SGHVS and CDR2 FQNEAQ. The CDR3 runs 18 residues.

The chain is built from TRBV7-9 and TRBJ2-7, with 7 bases fitting TRBD1. The length of the CDR3 is 13 residues. Trimming cost V 5 bases and J 4 bases; bases outside gene matches: 5. CDR1 SEHNR and CDR2 FQNEAQ come from the germline V gene (reference sequence). CDR3 DNA: TGTGCCAGCAGCCCTAGACAGGGATACGAGCAGTACTTC. The encoded protein is CASSPRQGYEQYF.

The V gene is TRBV30, the J gene TRBJ1-2; 8 nucleotides match TRBD1. J gave up 4 bases and V 5 bases, and 3 bases lay outside the gene matches. The CDR3 runs 12 residues. Germline-derived CDR1 and CDR2 are GTSNPN and SVGIG (reference sequence). The CDR3 nucleotides are TGTGCCTGGGGACAGGGATCCTATGGCTACACCTTC. Translated: CAWGQGSYGYTF.

V is TRBV6-5 and J is TRBJ1-6; weak D call: TRBD1 (6 bases). V lost 6 bases, J lost 5 bases, and 8 bases lay in between. The CDR3 is 13 amino acids. Germline V CDR1 and CDR2: MNHEY, SVGAGI. CDR3 in DNA: TGTGCCAGCAGAAGACAGGATAATTCACCCCTCCACTTT. Translated: CASRRQDNSPLHF.

This chain uses TRBV6-5 with TRBJ1-3; no clear D. The CDR3 extends over 15 amino acids. From germline, CDR1 is MNHEY and CDR2 SVGAGI. Trimming pared 5 bases from V and 3 bases from J, leaving 14 bases between. DNA of the CDR3: TGTGCCAGCAGTACCAGAGTGGCCGGTGGAAACACCATATATTTT. The encoded protein is CASSTRVAGGNTIYF.

V and J are TRBV15 and TRBJ1-5, with 7 nucleotides matching TRBD1. Germline assignment: CDR1 LNHNV and CDR2 YYDKDF (reference sequence). The CDR3 sequence is 15 residues long. Trimming removed 3 bases from V and 4 bases from J; junction bases left unmatched: 6. The DNA of the CDR3 is TGTGCCACCAGCAGCCGGGACAGCCTAAATCAGCCCCAGCATTTT. Its translation: CATSSRDSLNQPQHF.

V and J are TRBV9 and TRBJ1-2; D call uncertain. V was cut by 4 bases and J by 6 bases, with 13 bases left in between. The CDR3 sequence is 13 residues long. Per the germline V gene, CDR1 is SGDLS and CDR2 is YYNGEE. The CDR3 sequence: CASSTNTRHGYTF. The CDR3 bases are TGTGCCAGCAGCACGAACACTAGGCATGGCTACACCTTC.

The chain combines TRBV3-1 (or the pseudogene TRBV3-2) with TRBJ2-3; no clear D gene. V dropped 1 base and J dropped 5 bases, with 10 bases sitting between them. The CDR3 totals 14 residues. Per the germline V gene, CDR1 is LGHDT and CDR2 is YNNKEL (reference sequence). CDR3 DNA sequence: TGTGCCAGCAGCCAAGCGTTCAGTGGAGATACGCAGTATTTT. Translating it yields CASSQAFSGDTQYF.

The gene calls are TRBV30 and TRBJ1-1, with a weak D call TRBD1 (5 bases). CDR1 is GTSNPN, CDR2 SVGIG, per germline (reference sequence). The V end was cut by 2 bases, the J end by 2 bases, with 9 bases between. The CDR3 runs to 13 residues. Here the CDR3 DNA reads TGTGCCTGGAGTCACGGGGGAAACACTGAAGCTTTCTTT. Translation: CAWSHGGNTEAFF.

The chain couples TRBV2 to TRBJ2-2; 8 bases map to TRBD2. Germline V gives CDR1 SNHLY, CDR2 FYNNEI. CDR3 size: 13 residues. The V gene end was trimmed by 6 bases and the J gene end by 8 bases; junction bases not matched to a gene: 5. The CDR3 nucleotides read TGTGCCAGCAGCATACTAGCGGCTGGGGAGCTGTTTTTT. It translates to CASSILAAGELFF.

The chain carries TRBV5-3 and TRBJ2-1; D may be TRBD1 or TRBD2 (5 bases each). TRBV5-3 is an ORF, with its function uncertain. The CDR3 is 17 residues long. Trimming left V 0 bases short and J 5 bases short, with 18 bases between. The DNA of the CDR3 is TGTGCCAGAAGCTTGGGGCTGGGGGTCTCCGACCACAATGAGCAGTTCTTC. This encodes CARSLGLGVSDHNEQFF.

The sample holds one count of this clone. This CDR3 is CASSQGAVPGRRVYNEQFF. Here the CDR3 DNA reads TGCGCCAGCAGCCAAGGTGCTGTACCGGGACGGCGAGTATACAATGAGCAGTTCTTC. V usage is TRBV4-1 and J usage is TRBJ2-1, with D perhaps being TRBD1 or TRBD2 (5 bases each). Germline CDR1 reads MGHRA; CDR2 reads YSYEKL. V shed 1 base and J shed 4 bases, with 23 bases lying between them. The CDR3 covers 19 residues.

This rearrangement joins TRBV6-2 or TRBV6-3 to TRBJ2-5; either TRBD1 or TRBD2 may fit D (5 bases each). CDR3 length: 18 amino acids. Germline CDR1 and CDR2: MNHEY and SVGEGT. V was shortened by 2 bases and J by 0 bases, with 19 bases between the two germline ends. This chain's CDR3 is CASSYGGRPDHHQETQYF. The CDR3 DNA is TGTGCCAGCAGTTACGGGGGAAGGCCAGACCATCACCAAGAGACCCAGTACTTC.

The chain combines TRBV5-1 with TRBJ2-5, with D tentatively TRBD1 or TRBD2 (5 bases each). The CDR3 has 15 residues. The ends were cut back, 5 bases at V and 5 bases at J, with 19 bases in the middle. Germline V gives CDR1 SGHRS, CDR2 YFSETQ. The CDR3, as DNA: TGCGCCAGCAGGCGTTCCGGGGCCATGGGGGAGACCCAGTACTTC. Translated, it gives CASRRSGAMGETQYF.

The J gene is TRBJ1-3, the V gene TRBV11-3, with 9 bases lining up with TRBD1. Germline CDR1 reads SGHNT; CDR2 reads YENEEA. This CDR3 is 17 amino acids long. Trimming at V came to 4 bases and at J to 4 bases, leaving 11 bases not matched to a gene. The CDR3 region is CASSSVGQGSSGNTIYF. The CDR3 DNA follows: TGTGCCAGCAGCTCAGTTGGACAGGGGAGTTCCGGAAACACCATATATTTT.

The chain employs TRBV7-2 and TRBJ1-5; D gene ambiguous. Trimming cost V 1 base and J 0 bases, with 10 bases left between them. Germline-derived CDR1 and CDR2 are SGHTA and FQGNSA. This CDR3 spans 16 amino acids. DNA of the CDR3: TGTGCCAGCAGCTTAGTGGCCCTATATAGCAATCAGCCCCAGCATTTT. It specifies CASSLVALYSNQPQHF.

This CDR3 is CASSLARDEQFF. In DNA, the CDR3 is TGTGCCAGCAGCTTGGCCAGAGATGAGCAGTTCTTC. The V call is TRBV5-4, the J call TRBJ2-1; D is unclear. This CDR3 is 12 amino acids long. V was pared by 0 bases and J by 8 bases, with 6 bases between. Germline-derived CDR1 and CDR2 are SGHNT and YYREEE (reference sequence).

The V call is TRBV9, the J call TRBJ2-2, with D uncertain. The CDR3 totals 16 residues. V lost 3 bases and J 5 bases, leaving 17 bases between the germline ends. Germline CDR1 reads SGDLS; CDR2 reads YYNGEE. The CDR3 protein is CASSAESTPRTGELFF. CDR3 sequence (DNA): TGTGCCAGCAGCGCTGAATCGACTCCAAGAACCGGGGAGCTGTTTTTT.

V is TRBV5-4 and J is TRBJ1-4, with TRBD1 identical over 7 bases. V was clipped by 2 bases and J by 3 bases; unmatched bases: 10. The V gene's germline CDR1 is SGHNT and CDR2 YYREEE (reference sequence). The CDR3 sequence is 17 residues long. CDR3 in amino acids: CASSLQGSDAANEKLFF. DNA for the CDR3: TGTGCCAGCAGCTTACAGGGGTCAGACGCGGCTAATGAAAAACTGTTTTTT.

The chain employs TRBV13 and TRBJ1-4; tentatively, D is TRBD1 (6 bases). This CDR3 is built from 14 residues. V lost 5 bases and J 8 bases, leaving 15 bases between the germline ends. Germline assignment: CDR1 PRHDT and CDR2 FYEKMQ (reference sequence). The CDR3 DNA sequence: TGTGCCAGCAGCCAGGGGAGGGATGGGGAAAAACTGTTTTTT. Protein sequence: CASSQGRDGEKLFF.